This TCR beta chain was captured in a study of cytomegalovirus exposure and HLA in healthy donors. Looking at the study overall: In a previous analysis, some 110 million unique TCR beta sequences were found from 150 million to 200 million T cells.

On this clone itself: Its specificity is not known.

Whole-study findings and limits: A missense variant in DCLRE1C was later tied to TCR beta V- and J-gene trimming. Common viral pathogens seemed to be connected with several of the most significant clusters, according to a later analysis.

PCR employed 60 Vbeta and 13 Jbeta primers. Repertoires were generated with immunoSEQ multiplex PCR, while TCRdb's copy carries only in-frame clones and drops some. The data show roughly 100,000 clones, about three quarters seen once. The CDR3 contains 14 residues. Looked up from germline, CDR1 is LGHNA and CDR2 is YSLEER. V was trimmed by 2 bases and J by 1 base, leaving 5 bases between them. Sequencing input: PBMCs. The clonotype originates from a woman between 45 and 60 years old in good health and CMV-seropositive. The rearrangement links TRBV4-3 to TRBJ2-2; D not resolved. The CDR3 nucleotides are TGCGCCAGCAGCCAACAGATGAACACCGGGGAGCTGTTTTTT. It is translated as CASSQQMNTGELFF.